The subject of this entry is one TCR beta chain. The patients with Susac syndrome were individuals who fulfilled the recently defined diagnostic criteria for disease that was either definite or probable. The data stem from a study of CD8 T cells in Susac syndrome. Study information: Patients with Susac syndrome were therapy-naive, on corticosteroids, or on intravenous immunoglobulin alone at blood draw.

cDNA came from 0.5 to 1 ug RNA primed by random hexamers. It was immunoSEQ multiplex PCR that amplified TCR beta CDR3 across 54 Vbeta and 13 Jbeta. TCRdb recomputed calls from the immunoSEQ multiplex PCR reads with MiXCR, one row per CDR3 protein. The data hold 150,000 to 200,000 distinct CDR3 sequences, with over 75% observed a single time. This clonotype was obtained from a human donor with Susac syndrome. Input material: CD4+ T cells from PBMCs.

CDR3 loop: CASSPSPVGELFF. In DNA form, the CDR3 reads TGTGCCAGCAGCCCTAGTCCAGTCGGGGAGCTGTTTTTT. The J gene is TRBJ2-2, the V gene TRBV7-3; D gene unclear. The CDR3 is made up of 13 amino acids. CDR1 is SGHTA and CDR2 is FQGTGA in the germline V gene. The V and J ends lost 5 bases and 7 bases respectively, with 11 bases between them.